This T cell receptor (beta chain) is from a study of PD-L1 blockade in urothelial cancer (TCRdb year 2017). For the study in its entirety: Therapy was started in the mid-2010s for all patients, and atezolizumab 1,200 mg was administered intravenously every 3 weeks. About 90% of the 29 patients were identified as males with urothelial cancer of bladder origin, and a prior smoking history was reported by 18 of 29 patients. An ECOG performance status of 0 or 1 was recorded for the patients, and 0 to 3 prior chemotherapy regimens had been received by the patients. Blood samples were analyzed 3 weeks after the start of treatment (second dose) and 6 weeks after the start of treatment. Blood samples yielded a median of 141,255 T cells and more than 80,000 unique TCRs, with median clonality 0.080. Somatic, immune and clinical correlates of response to PD-L1 blockade with atezolizumab in urothelial cancer were the focus of an exploratory multi-omic analysis. Pretreatment tumor samples and matched peripheral blood, collected serially before and after atezolizumab treatment, underwent TCR sequencing. Durable clinical benefit meant progression-free survival longer than 6 months, and TCR features were also tested against progression-free and overall survival. In the same patients who had TCR sequencing, pretreatment tumors also underwent whole exome sequencing and RNA sequencing. About 10 patients achieved durable clinical benefit and 15 to 20 did not. Just over 28 patients had pretreatment blood TCR-seq, about 24 had at least one posttreatment blood collection, and about 24 had tumor TCR-seq.

Synthetic TCR analog templates were spiked into each PCR to estimate absolute template abundance from read counts. TCRbeta CDR3 regions were amplified from genomic DNA with bias-controlled V and J gene primers using the immunoSEQ assay. Rearranged TCRbeta segments were sequenced at approximately 20X coverage. On the authors' methods: Sequencing errors were corrected by clustering, and CDR3s were annotated against IMGT so that V, D and J genes could be assigned. Downstream analyses used only productive TCRbeta rearrangements and left out out-of-frame or stop-codon sequences. To compute clonality, Shannon entropy was normalized by the log of the number of unique productive sequences and then subtracted from one. Clones differing between time points or between blood and tumor were identified by Fisher's exact test with Benjamini-Hochberg correction at adjusted p below 0.01. TCRdb re-hosts the immuneACCESS table, in-frame sequences only. Its copies lack some clones; in the studies checked, an unresolved V gene accounts for under half of them, and the cause for the rest is not known. D and trimming were read from the DNA, whereas the V and J calls and clone size are those reported in that table. Here the sample has around 50,000 clones; approximately 85% occur a single time. The leading ten clones occupy approximately 1.8% of the sample.

CDR1 and CDR2, looked up from the germline V gene, are MNHNS and SASEGT. Reading from cysteine to phenylalanine, the CDR3 counts 15 amino acids. Only the CDR3 portion is preserved as DNA: 45 bases, with reading frame beginning at the first base. V loses 0 bases at its end and J loses 3 bases; junction bases beyond the gene matches: 1. What the study reported, not specific to this receptor: At 3 weeks after the start of treatment, tumor-associated TCR clones in peripheral blood had expanded more in patients with durable benefit (n ≈ 20, p = 0.022). Because the sample size was small (n ≈ 27) and many of the analyses were exploratory, the results are meant to be hypothesis-generating. A pretreatment peripheral blood TCR clonality below the median was linked to improved progression-free and overall survival.

This clone occurred a few times. Its antigen target is currently unknown. It has no much larger one-base neighbor in the sample; base qualities were not kept. Interpreted using the paper, the time point label stands for: peripheral blood 6 weeks after treatment start. A total of roughly 30 patients with locally advanced or metastatic urothelial carcinoma, treated at Memorial Sloan Kettering on a trial protocol, made up the cohort. Peripheral blood mononuclear cells were collected pretreatment and during treatment, at between 1 and 8 total time points per patient. The Qiagen DNeasy Blood extraction kit was used to purify genomic DNA from total PBMCs and tumor samples. PBMCs were collected pretreatment and during treatment, and were isolated and stored as previously described.

The source of this sequence is a man in his fifties or sixties with urothelial cancer. The source was PBMCs, collected around atezolizumab (anti-PD-L1) treatment. The sequence is built from TRBV6-1 and TRBJ2-2; TRBD1 lines up with 7 middle nucleotides. This receptor has the CDR3 CASSEATGYTGELFF. Here is the DNA: TGTGCCAGCAGTGAAGCGACAGGGTACACCGGGGAGCTGTTTTTT.